This passage covers 32 T cell receptor beta chains from one sample sequenced in a study of sequential checkpoint blockade in melanoma. TCRdb keeps only in-frame clones here, not all; method: immunoSEQ multiplex PCR. The data hold 11,000 to 15,000 clones, with about 78% observed a single time. Treatment: randomized to nivolumab then ipilimumab (arm A) or the reverse (arm B). This specimen consisted of CD8+ T cells sorted from blood (inferred from file names), obtained from a patient given nivolumab and ipilimumab in sequence. The receptor set was obtained from a human donor with melanoma.

By share, this clone ranks as medium-sized. The chain is built from TRBV12-2 and TRBJ2-7; the table gives TRBD2 as D, unverified against the DNA. TRBV12-2 is a listed pseudogene. The CDR3 has 14 residues. For the CDR3, the DNA is TGTGCAAGTCGCCCCATCCCGGGTTCCTACGAGCAGTACTTC. Its translation is CASRPIPGSYEQYF.

The chain is built from TRBV4-2 and TRBJ2-7, with TRBD1 matching 7 bases. This CDR3 has 12 amino acids. The germline V gene has CDR1 LGHNA and CDR2 YNFKEQ. Germline trimming cut 5 bases from V and 6 bases from J; bases unmatched to any gene: 4. This CDR3 reads CASSKGQLEQYF. CDR3 nucleotides: TGTGCCAGCAGCAAGGGACAGCTCGAGCAGTACTTC.

The chain combines TRBV11-2 with TRBJ2-1; 12 bases are shared with TRBD2. The CDR3 totals 15 residues. V shed 5 bases, J shed 8 bases, and the junction held 7 bases outside the gene matches. The germline V gene has CDR1 SGHAT and CDR2 FQNNGV. The CDR3 here is CASSTTSGSTYEQFF. The CDR3 DNA reads TGTGCCAGCAGCACGACTAGCGGGAGTACGTATGAGCAGTTCTTC. Variable domain in full (rest from reference TRBV11-2 and TRBJ2-1): EAGVAQSPRYKIIEKRQSVAFWCNPISGHATLYWYQQILGQGPKLLIQFQNNGVVDDSQLPKDRFSAERLKGVDSTLKIQPAKLEDSAVYLCASSTTSGSTYEQFFGPGTRLTVL.

The rearrangement uses TRBV7-2 and TRBJ2-1; 7 bases align to TRBD1. With V trimmed by 9 bases and J by 1 base, 3 bases remained unmatched. The germline V gene encodes CDR1 SGHTA and CDR2 FQGNSA. CDR3 length: 13 residues. The CDR3 reads CASRGPSYNEQFF. CDR3 nucleotides: TGTGCCAGTAGGGGGCCGTCCTACAATGAGCAGTTCTTC.

The chain combines TRBV13 with TRBJ2-5; D is perhaps TRBD2 (7 bases). The end of the DNA is better explained by TRBJ2-7, so the J call may be wrong. From germline, CDR1 is PRHDT and CDR2 FYEKMQ (reference sequence). There are 15 residues in the CDR3. The CDR3 coding sequence is TGTGCCAGCAGCTTATCACAGGGAGGGACCTACGAGCAGTACTTC. Translated, it gives CASSLSQGGTYEQYF.

V is TRBV6-4 and J is TRBJ2-7, with D unclear. The CDR3 is 14 residues long. The ends were cut back, 3 bases at V and 0 bases at J, with 9 bases in the middle. Looked up from germline, CDR1 is MRHNA and CDR2 is SNTAGT. CDR3 coding DNA: TGTGCCAGCAGTGAAAACTTCCCCTCCTACGAGCAGTACTTC. The encoded protein is CASSENFPSYEQYF.

This clone was found once. The J gene is TRBJ1-1, the V gene TRBV7-9; TRBD1 might be the D (5 bases). CDR1 is SEHNR and CDR2 is FQNEAQ in the germline V gene (reference sequence). V was trimmed by 2 bases and J by 0 bases, leaving 13 bases between them. The CDR3 runs to 16 residues. The CDR3 sequence is CASSLPLTGVNTEAFF. The DNA for the CDR3 is TGTGCCAGCAGCTTACCGCTTACAGGAGTGAACACTGAAGCTTTCTTT.

The rearrangement joins TRBV7-9 to TRBJ2-5; D gene unclear. V was pared by 1 base and J by 0 bases, with 12 bases between. Germline values: CDR1 SEHNR, CDR2 FQNEAQ (reference sequence). The CDR3 contains 16 residues. The CDR3 DNA follows: TGTGCCAGCAGCTTAGTCGTGGGCTCATACCAAGAGACCCAGTACTTC. Translation gives CASSLVVGSYQETQYF.

CDR3 loop: CASSVSGAESYEQYF. The CDR3 coding sequence is TGTGCCAGCAGCGTAAGCGGCGCCGAATCCTACGAGCAGTACTTC. The rearrangement links TRBV9 to TRBJ2-7; TRBD2 is a possible D gene (5 bases). The CDR3 sequence is 15 residues long. The germline V and J ends were trimmed by 1 base and 1 base, with 12 bases remaining between them. The germline V gene encodes CDR1 SGDLS and CDR2 YYNGEE.

The V call is TRBV7-8, the J call TRBJ2-1; TRBD1 matches 7 bases. The germline V gene has CDR1 SGHVS and CDR2 FQNEAQ. With V trimmed by 5 bases and J by 5 bases, 9 bases remained unmatched. The CDR3 extends over 15 amino acids. The DNA for the CDR3 is TGTGCCAGCAGCCTGTTCTCCGGGACAGACAATGAGCAGTTCTTC. Amino acids: CASSLFSGTDNEQFF.

This chain uses TRBV6-5 with TRBJ2-7; 8 bases are a match to TRBD1. The CDR3 spans 14 residues. Germline CDR1 MNHEY, CDR2 SVGAGI. V lost 5 bases, J lost 0 bases, and 3 bases stayed unmatched. This CDR3 is CASSAGQASYEQYF. DNA for the CDR3: TGTGCCAGCAGTGCGGGACAGGCCTCCTACGAGCAGTACTTC.

This clone was counted between two and nine times. The V and J genes are TRBV19 and TRBJ2-1, with 7 nucleotides matching TRBD2. From germline, CDR1 is LNHDA and CDR2 SQIVND (reference sequence). The CDR3 runs to 15 residues. V was clipped by 6 bases and J by 0 bases; unmatched bases: 5. CDR3 bases: TGTGCCAGTAGGATGCGGGGGAGCTCCTACAATGAGCAGTTCTTC. Its protein product is CASRMRGSSYNEQFF.

V gene TRBV6-6 combines with J gene TRBJ2-7; 10 positions match TRBD2. V shed 4 bases and J 5 bases; nucleotides not matched to a gene: 5. This CDR3 has 14 residues. Germline V gives CDR1 MNHNY, CDR2 SVGAGI (reference sequence). The CDR3: CASSSSGSLHEQYF. CDR3 nucleotides: TGTGCCAGCAGTTCTAGCGGGAGTCTCCACGAGCAGTACTTC.

In this sample, this clone turned up a few times. V is TRBV7-9 and J is TRBJ1-6; 7 bases are shared with TRBD1. J was trimmed by 7 bases and V by 5 bases; bases with no gene match: 5. Germline CDR1 reads SEHNR; CDR2 reads FQNEAQ (reference sequence). CDR3 length equals 14 residues. CDR3 protein: CASSPGQANSPLHF. Written as DNA, the CDR3 is TGTGCCAGCAGCCCCGGACAGGCCAATTCACCCCTCCACTTT.

This chain joins TRBV7-9 and TRBJ2-5, with TRBD2 identical over 10 bases. Gene TRBJ2-7 matches the end of the DNA better, so the J call may be wrong. CDR1 SEHNR and CDR2 FQNEAQ come from the germline V gene (reference sequence). This CDR3 is 14 amino acids long. The CDR3 nucleotides are TGTGCCAGCAGTTGGACTAGCGGAGAATACGAGCAGTACTTC. Its protein product is CASSWTSGEYEQYF.

The V gene is TRBV10-2, the J gene TRBJ2-3, with 12 positions matching TRBD2. Trimming at V came to 5 bases and at J to 10 bases, leaving 4 bases not matched to a gene. Germline V CDR1 and CDR2: WSHSY, SAAADI. This CDR3 spans 13 amino acids. The CDR3 DNA reads TGCGCCAGCAGTTCCGGACTAGCGGGATCGCAGTATTTT. Encoded protein: CASSSGLAGSQYF.

J is TRBJ2-1 and V is TRBV5-1; TRBD2 agrees at 9 bases. Germline CDR1 and CDR2: SGHRS and YFSETQ. J gave up 7 bases and V 0 bases, and 8 bases lay outside the gene matches. The CDR3 sequence is 16 residues long. The CDR3 spells CASSLEPAGGQNEQFF. The CDR3 DNA follows: TGCGCCAGCAGCTTGGAACCAGCGGGGGGACAAAATGAGCAGTTCTTC.

The chain combines TRBV30 with TRBJ1-5; 8 nucleotides agree with TRBD1. The CDR3 consists of 15 residues. Germline loops: CDR1 GTSNPN, CDR2 SVGIG (reference sequence). Germline trimming cut 4 bases from V and 2 bases from J; bases unmatched to any gene: 7. CDR3 nucleotide sequence: TGTGCCTGGAATCCCAGGGGGCTAGGCAATCAGCCCCAGCATTTT. It specifies CAWNPRGLGNQPQHF. Full variable domain (rest looked up from reference TRBV30 and TRBJ1-5): SQTIHQWPATLVQPVGSPLSLECTVEGTSNPNLYWYRQAAGRGLQLLFYSVGIGQISSEVPQNLSASRPQDRQFILSSKKLLLSDSGFYLCAWNPRGLGNQPQHFGDGTRLSIL.

The genes are TRBV9 and TRBJ2-3; TRBD1 is a possible D gene (6 bases). The germline gives CDR1 SGDLS, CDR2 YYNGEE. The CDR3 is 14 amino acids. Deletions cut 3 bases from V and 6 bases from J, with 14 bases between. The CDR3 reads CASSAALQGDTQYF. The CDR3 nucleotides read TGTGCCAGCAGCGCCGCCCTTCAGGGGGATACGCAGTATTTT.

A note on this clone: The junction departs from the called germline gene at one end, perhaps through a read error. The CDR3 is CASSQKDSGHPLAF. CDR3 bases: TGCGCCAGCAGCCAAAAGGACTCCGGCCACCCTCTCGCCTTC. The chain carries TRBV4-1 and TRBJ1-2; D call uncertain. This CDR3 has 14 amino acids. CDR1 is MGHRA and CDR2 is YSYEKL in the germline V gene.

The gene calls are TRBV5-1 and TRBJ2-3; D ambiguous. Trimming left V 0 bases short and J 1 base short, with 15 bases between. The CDR3 contains 17 residues. CDR1 and CDR2 from the germline V gene are SGHRS and YFSETQ. CDR3 nucleotide sequence: TGCGCCAGCAGCTTGGACCCGTCCCCCGGAGGCACAGATACGCAGTATTTT. Its protein is CASSLDPSPGGTDTQYF.

The chain carries TRBV5-1 and TRBJ1-2; no definite D call. The CDR3 totals 14 residues. Trimming stripped 0 bases from V and 6 bases from J, with 12 bases between. The germline CDR1 and CDR2 sequences are SGHRS and YFSETQ. CDR3 residues: CASSLASSVDGYTF. CDR3 nucleotide sequence: TGCGCCAGCAGCTTGGCCAGTTCCGTGGATGGCTACACCTTC.

This chain uses TRBV19 with TRBJ1-1; D might be TRBD1 (6 bases). Germline V CDR1 and CDR2: LNHDA, SQIVND (reference sequence). This CDR3 is 13 amino acids long. V was cut by 8 bases and J by 4 bases, with 14 bases left in between. The CDR3 here is CASHQGWGTEAFF. The CDR3 nucleotides are TGTGCCAGTCATCAGGGGTGGGGCACTGAAGCTTTCTTT.

This clone turned up a few times. The V gene is TRBV7-9, the J gene TRBJ1-2, with D hard to call. CDR1 is SEHNR, CDR2 FQNEAQ, per germline (reference sequence). Between the trimmed V and J ends, which lost 4 bases and 3 bases, there was a span of 18 bases. This CDR3 comprises 16 residues. In DNA, the CDR3 is TGTGCCAGCAGCTCCCACGGGGTCCCGGTGGACTATGGCTACACCTTC. It yields the protein CASSSHGVPVDYGYTF.

As concerns this clone: The junction departs from the called germline gene at one end, perhaps through a read error. This sequence joins TRBV7-9 and TRBJ2-1; perhaps TRBD1 as D (6 bases). This CDR3 has 16 residues. Germline loops: CDR1 SEHNR, CDR2 FQNEAQ (reference sequence). The CDR3 sequence is CASRLGPGTTNNEQFF. CDR3 in DNA: TGTGCCAGCAGATTAGGGCCCGGGACAACTAACAATGAGCAGTTCTTC.

The chain links TRBV4-1 to TRBJ2-2, with D possibly being TRBD1 (6 bases). CDR1 and CDR2 (germline): MGHRA, YSYEKL. V was pared by 0 bases and J by 3 bases, with 14 bases between. The CDR3 has 17 amino acids. The CDR3 here is CASSQELSRGYTGELFF. DNA of the CDR3: TGCGCCAGCAGCCAAGAATTGTCCAGGGGCTACACCGGGGAGCTGTTTTTT.

V and J are TRBV5-6 and TRBJ1-1, with D hard to call. The CDR3 extends over 13 amino acids. Looked up from germline, CDR1 is SGHDT and CDR2 is YYEEEE. Trimming shortened V by 0 bases and J by 5 bases, and 8 bases separated the two germline ends. The CDR3 DNA is TGTGCCAGCAGCTTGGGGGCGGGTACTGAAGCTTTCTTT. Translated, it gives CASSLGAGTEAFF.

This clone was recorded a few times. This chain joins TRBV18 and TRBJ2-1; TRBD1 might be the D (6 bases). The germline CDR1 and CDR2 sequences are KGHSH and LQKENI. Trimming took off 6 bases at V and 4 bases at J, with 16 bases between the two ends. The CDR3 runs to 15 residues. CDR3 protein: CASSHGQYTYNEQFF. The DNA for the CDR3 is TGTGCCAGCTCTCACGGACAGTACACTTACAATGAGCAGTTCTTC.

The genes are TRBV5-8 and TRBJ2-3; 9 nucleotides line up with TRBD2. Germline V gene sequence: CDR1 SGHTS, CDR2 YDEGEE. The CDR3 length is 18 residues. With 0 bases clipped from V and 5 bases from J, the junction kept 13 bases outside the gene matches. Written as DNA, the CDR3 is TGTGCCAGCAGCTTGGTTCTAGCGGGGCTATCTCGGGAAGATACGCAGTATTTT. This sequence encodes CASSLVLAGLSREDTQYF. Supplemented by reference TRBV5-8 and TRBJ2-3, the full variable domain reads EAGVTQSPTHLIKTRGQQATLRCSPISGHTSVYWYQQALGLGLQFLLWYDEGEERNRGNFPPRFSGRQFPNYSSELNVNALELEDSALYLCASSLVLAGLSREDTQYFGPGTRLTVL.

Written as DNA, the CDR3 is TGTGCCAGCAGCTTGGGGGCGCTCAGGGGAACCGGGGAGCTGTTTTTT. It specifies CASSLGALRGTGELFF. V and J are TRBV5-6 and TRBJ2-2; D is perhaps TRBD1 (6 bases). This CDR3 is built from 16 residues. CDR1 SGHDT and CDR2 YYEEEE come from the germline V gene. V was cut by 0 bases and J by 5 bases, with 14 bases left in between. Complete variable domain (other parts from reference TRBV5-6 and TRBJ2-2): DAGVTQSPTHLIKTRGQQVTLRCSPKSGHDTVSWYQQALGQGPQFIFQYYEEEERQRGNFPDRFSGHQFPNYSSELNVNALLLGDSALYLCASSLGALRGTGELFFGEGSRLTVL.

The chain couples TRBV6-6 to TRBJ1-5; a weak D match, TRBD1 (6 bases). The CDR3 length is 16 residues. V was cut by 6 bases and J by 2 bases, with 17 bases left in between. CDR1 is MNHNY and CDR2 is SVGAGI in the germline V gene (reference sequence). CDR3 residues: CASRDSLQGGNQPQHF. The CDR3 nucleotides are TGTGCCAGCAGAGACTCTCTACAGGGAGGCAATCAGCCCCAGCATTTT.

The V call is TRBV27, the J call TRBJ2-2; 11 nucleotides line up with TRBD2. The germline CDR1 and CDR2 sequences are MNHEY and SMNVEV (reference sequence). There are 17 residues in the CDR3. Trimming cost V 3 bases and J 5 bases; bases outside gene matches: 8. CDR3 amino acids: CASSLNSGRASTGELFF. CDR3 nucleotides: TGTGCCAGCAGTTTGAATAGCGGGAGGGCATCTACCGGGGAGCTGTTTTTT.